The present T cell receptor beta chain was sequenced within a study of vaccination and CD4 T cells after COVID-19. Sequence data for DNA of cultured CD4+ T cells were generated by the Oncomine TCR Beta short-read assay. In TCRdb, the PCR reads were re-called with MiXCR into one record per CDR3 protein. Of more than 9,500 distinct CDR3 sequences listed, 35% to 50% were seen once; the top ten hold approximately 20%. To note about this clonotype: Its target is not known.

Treatment: approximately nine-day PBMC culture with coronavirus spike peptide pools or control peptides (ViraFEST assay). Via ViraFEST, peptide pools expanded antigen-specific T cells before TCR sequencing. PBMC cultures, at approximately 2 million cells per well, received about 10 IU/ml IL-2 and approximately 10 ug/ml peptide pools. This specimen was cultured CD4+ T cells from blood, taken after SARS-CoV-2 vaccination. The receptor was derived from a human donor with COVID-19.

The CDR3 spells CASSQEGGYGYTF. The CDR3 DNA sequence: TGCGCCAGCAGCCAAGAAGGAGGCTATGGCTACACCTTC. The V and J genes are TRBV4-1 and TRBJ1-2; D is unresolved. Trimming shortened V by 0 bases and J by 4 bases, and 6 bases separated the two germline ends. There are 13 residues in the CDR3. Germline V lookup: CDR1 MGHRA, CDR2 YSYEKL.